One and the same sample provided the 10 T cell receptor beta chains below, sequenced in a study of human T cells and chemical hapten exposure. Time point meaning: patch test 3, about 24 weeks after DPC sensitization. As to treatment: therapeutic diphenylcyclopropenone sensitization with weekly scalp DPC. TCRdb passed the RACE reads through MiXCR, listing each CDR3 protein once. The sample holds around 70,000 distinct CDR3 sequences, roughly 10% seen once. The material was whole blood, obtained in connection with sensitization to the hapten diphenylcyclopropenone (DPC). The receptors were sampled from a woman in her 50s with alopecia areata. Some clones in this sample may be carry-over from other donors' samples.

This clonotype was counted at least ten times. The CDR3 protein is CASSGVNTGELFF. For the CDR3, the DNA is TGTGCCAGCAGCGGAGTGAACACCGGGGAGCTGTTTTTT. V and J are TRBV7-8 and TRBJ2-2; D unresolved. CDR3 length: 13 amino acids. V dropped 5 bases and J dropped 1 base, with 5 bases sitting between them. Looked up from germline, CDR1 is SGHVS and CDR2 is FQNEAQ. Based on the CDR3 plus reference TRBV7-8 and TRBJ2-2, the full variable domain is GAGVSQSPRYKVAKRGQDVALRCDPISGHVSLFWYQQALGQGPEFLTYFQNEAQLDKSGLPSDRFFAERPEGSVSTLKIQRTQQEDSAVYLCASSGVNTGELFFGEGSRLTVL.

This clonotype came up a few times. This chain uses TRBV7-7 with TRBJ2-3, with 8 nucleotides matching TRBD2. Looked up from germline, CDR1 is SSHAT and CDR2 is FNYEAQ (reference sequence). This CDR3 has 17 residues. Unmatched junction bases numbered 6, after V lost 1 base and J lost 0 bases. Written as DNA, the CDR3 is TGTGCCAGCAGCTTAGGGACTAGCCATTCTAGCACAGATACGCAGTATTTT. Encoded protein: CASSLGTSHSSTDTQYF.

This clonotype was counted ten times or more. The V call is TRBV4-1, the J call TRBJ1-1; 8 nucleotides agree with TRBD1. V shed 4 bases and J 7 bases; nucleotides not matched to a gene: 2. Germline values: CDR1 MGHRA, CDR2 YSYEKL. This CDR3 contains 12 residues. Here the CDR3 reads CASSPGTGEAFF. The CDR3 bases are TGCGCCAGCAGCCCAGGGACAGGTGAAGCTTTCTTT.

Ten or more counts support this clonotype. This chain links TRBV7-2 with TRBJ2-3; perhaps TRBD1 as D (5 bases). This CDR3 has 12 residues. From germline, CDR1 is SGHTA and CDR2 FQGNSA. Trimming cost V 6 bases and J 3 bases, with 7 bases left between them. CDR3 region: CASRRGTDTQYF. For the CDR3, the DNA is TGTGCCAGCAGAAGGGGTACAGATACGCAGTATTTT.

This clonotype was counted many times. This sequence joins TRBV6-6 and TRBJ1-5; D not resolved. The V and J ends lost 6 bases and 2 bases respectively, with 11 bases between them. The CDR3 has 14 amino acids. Germline lookup yields CDR1 MNHNY and CDR2 SVGAGI (reference sequence). CDR3 bases: TGTGCCAGCAGCCCCTTCGACGGCAATCAGCCCCAGCATTTT. The encoded protein is CASSPFDGNQPQHF.

The genes are TRBV29-1 and TRBJ2-7, with 11 bases identical to TRBD2. With 1 base clipped from V and 3 bases from J, the junction kept 8 bases outside the gene matches. The CDR3 length is 16 residues. CDR1 is SQVTM, CDR2 ANQGSEA, per germline. The CDR3 is CSVEGLSGGDSYEQYF. CDR3 DNA: TGCAGCGTTGAAGGGCTTAGCGGGGGGGATAGCTACGAGCAGTACTTC.

This clonotype was seen a few times. The chain uses TRBV6-2 or TRBV6-3 and TRBJ2-7, with D possibly called TRBD1 or TRBD2 (6 bases each). The CDR3 covers 13 residues. Germline loops: CDR1 MNHEY, CDR2 SVGEGT. V was shortened by 7 bases and J by 2 bases, with 12 bases between the two germline ends. The DNA of the CDR3 is TGTGCCAGCACTTCGGGGGCTCCCTACGAGCAGTACTTC. This gives the protein CASTSGAPYEQYF.

The chain joins TRBV29-1 to TRBJ2-7, with TRBD1 as a possible D gene (5 bases). Per the germline V gene, CDR1 is SQVTM and CDR2 is ANQGSEA. Trimming took 4 bases from V and 3 from J, leaving 16 bases between them. CDR3 length equals 14 residues. In nucleotides, the CDR3 is TGCAGCGTTGTGATCCCAGGGCTTGGCTACGAGCAGTACTTC. This translates into CSVVIPGLGYEQYF.

This clonotype was counted many times. V gene TRBV18 combines with J gene TRBJ2-2; tentative D call: TRBD1 (6 bases). The ends were cut back, 5 bases at V and 5 bases at J, with 12 bases in the middle. Per germline, CDR1 KGHSH and CDR2 LQKENI. The CDR3 consists of 14 residues. CDR3 in amino acids: CASSRNRETGELFF. The DNA of the CDR3 is TGTGCCAGCTCAAGGAACAGGGAGACCGGGGAGCTGTTTTTT.

This clonotype was seen ten or more times. This chain links TRBV29-1 with TRBJ1-5; tentative D call: TRBD1 (5 bases). Trimming removed 1 base at V and 6 bases at J, with 13 bases between. This CDR3 spans 14 amino acids. CDR1 is SQVTM, CDR2 ANQGSEA, per germline. CDR3 protein: CSVEAGPGGQPQHF. CDR3 bases: TGCAGCGTTGAAGCAGGGCCGGGAGGTCAGCCCCAGCATTTT.